The clone carrying this T cell receptor beta chain was picked up a small number of times. Its antigen is unknown. V shed 2 bases and J shed 8 bases, with 13 bases lying between them. This CDR3 region has 15 residues. The entry originates in a study of regulatory T cells in long-lasting Graves disease. CDR3 regions were amplified by Arm-PCR using iRepertoire HTBI primers to build TCR beta libraries. TCRdb ran MiXCR on the multiplex PCR reads and lists one entry per CDR3 protein. The sample carries 410,000 or so distinct CDR3 sequences, 15% recorded once. Regarding the study as a whole: Persistent disease preferred TRBV28, TRBJ1-2 and TRBJ2-5; new disease, TRBV20-1 and TRBJ2-1.

Time point indicated: newly diagnosed GD, antithyroid drugs for less than 3 months. PBMC-derived RNA was used for the TCR library. The same specimen was also included in a second study, on T cells in Graves' hyperthyroidism and ophthalmopathy.

The receptor was derived from a woman aged 25 to 39 with Graves disease. The rearrangement uses TRBV12-3 or TRBV12-4 and TRBJ1-6; tentative D call: TRBD1 (5 bases). Sequenced material: peripheral blood mononuclear cells (PBMCs), taken at new diagnosis, from a patient treated with antithyroid drugs. DNA for the CDR3: TGTGCCAGCAGTTTACTGGGACCCCTCTATTCACCCCTCCACTTT. It translates to CASSLLGPLYSPLHF.